What follows are 6 T cell receptor beta chains derived from one specimen sequenced in a study of blood T cells in healthy people across ages. Next came a second PCR, run for about 6 to 11 cycles, which used a sample-barcoded 5' primer along with a J-beta primer mix. One entry per CDR3 protein results from TCRdb running MiXCR on the 5' RACE reads. Among fewer than 1.5 million distinct CDR3 sequences listed, approximately 40% were seen once. Sequenced: blood. The receptors shown here come from a woman aged 18-35 years in good health.

The chain has TRBV12-3 or TRBV12-4 and TRBJ2-4; the D gene is possibly TRBD2 (6 bases). The ends were cut back, 8 bases at V and 13 bases at J, with 18 bases in the middle. The CDR3 contains 12 residues. CDR3 in DNA: TGTGCCAGCCGGGACTGGATGCTAGAGCAGTACTTC. As protein: CASRDWMLEQYF.

A remark on this clonotype: At one of its ends the junction is not consistent with the germline gene, which may arise from a read error. The J gene is TRBJ1-2, the V gene TRBV4-2, with TRBD1 as a possible D gene (5 bases). Per the germline V gene, CDR1 is LGHNA and CDR2 is YNFKEQ. The CDR3 extends over 18 amino acids. CDR3 residues: CACSQVVQGMVMDYGYTF. The CDR3 DNA sequence: TGTGCCTGCAGCCAAGTCGTTCAGGGTATGGTAATGGACTATGGCTACACCTTC.

The chain links TRBV28 to TRBJ1-1, with 7 positions matching TRBD1. The germline CDR1 and CDR2 sequences are MDHEN and SYDVKM. The J segment lost 6 bases and the V segment lost 5 bases, leaving 15 bases of the junction unmatched. The CDR3 totals 16 residues. CDR3 protein: CASSTPPIPGQAEAFF. Here the CDR3 DNA reads TGTGCCAGCAGTACTCCACCCATCCCCGGACAGGCTGAAGCTTTCTTT.

This clonotype was counted only a few times. V gene TRBV10-3 combines with J gene TRBJ1-1; D gene unclear. Trimming removed 1 base at V and 2 bases at J, with 11 bases between. The CDR3 length is 15 residues. The V gene's germline CDR1 is ENHRY and CDR2 SYGVKD. CDR3 sequence (DNA): TGTGCCATCAGTGAGTTTACTGGCTCAAACACTGAAGCTTTCTTT. The encoded protein is CAISEFTGSNTEAFF.

The V gene is TRBV12-3 or TRBV12-4, the J gene TRBJ1-5; 8 bases agree with TRBD1. V shed 1 base, J shed 6 bases, and the junction held 8 bases outside the gene matches. This CDR3 region has 16 residues. This CDR3 is CASSLVGQGSAQPQHF. CDR3 DNA: TGTGCCAGCAGTTTAGTCGGACAGGGTTCCGCTCAGCCCCAGCATTTT.

The chain links TRBV9 to TRBJ2-1; possible D gene TRBD2, 5 bases. Trimming stripped 0 bases from V and 5 bases from J, with 18 bases between. Germline V gene lookup returns CDR1 SGDLS and CDR2 YYNGEE. The CDR3 is 17 residues long. CDR3: CASSVDPAGLLNNEQFF. In DNA, the CDR3 is TGTGCCAGCAGCGTAGACCCCGCGGGCCTCCTAAACAATGAGCAGTTCTTC.